This T cell receptor beta chain was identified during a study of CD8+ T cells in alopecia areata. Overall study context: Treated patients took oral tofacitinib at 5 to 10 mg twice daily. Tofacitinib was given for 6 to 18 months, then stopped for 6 months. The study, taken as a whole, reports: Affected scalp, especially in alopecia totalis/universalis, had a higher clonality than normal scalp did.

Sequencing used cDNA as its template, made by extracting RNA and reverse transcribing it. Sequenced by immunoSEQ multiplex PCR; TCRdb stores in-frame clones only, minus some. The repertoire holds fewer than 150,000 clones, roughly 61% seen once, with 3.5% to 5.5% in the top ten. CDR3 length equals 14 residues. V gave up 6 bases and J gave up 0 bases, with 9 bases separating them. CDR1 and CDR2 (germline): SGHTA, FQGNSA. This clone was seen a few times. No antigen is known for it. J is TRBJ1-3 and V is TRBV7-2; D possibly corresponds to TRBD1 (5 bases). The sample consisted of CD4+ T cells sorted from blood, taken at week 0. This clonotype was sampled from a human donor with alopecia areata. The CDR3 loop reads CASRQTVSGNTIYF. CDR3 coding DNA: TGTGCCAGCAGACAGACAGTCTCTGGAAACACCATATATTTT.